This passage covers 18 T cell receptor beta chains from one sample sequenced in a study of T cell clonality in common variable immunodeficiency. Using immunoSEQ multiplex PCR, the repertoire was profiled, and TCRdb retains in-frame clones only, with some absent. The sample was found to contain under 45,000 clones, and every one recurs. The sample was peripheral blood mononuclear cells. These receptors all stem from a person aged 18 to 69 in good health.

A note on this clone: One end of the junction does not line up with germline, which may come from a read error. The read ends 3 residues shy of where the CDR3 ends; the end is completed using the germline J gene. Other DNA variants within this sample encode the same CDR3. This chain joins TRBV30 and TRBJ1-2; D ambiguous. Germline CDR1 reads GTSNPN; CDR2 reads SVGIG (reference sequence). The CDR3 spans 11 residues. The CDR3 sequence: CAWELNYGYTF. The CDR3 DNA, read in part, is TGTGCCTGGGAGCTTAACTATGGA. The full variable domain, completed using reference TRBV30 and TRBJ1-2, is SQTIHQWPATLVQPVGSPLSLECTVEGTSNPNLYWYRQAAGRGLQLLFYSVGIGQISSEVPQNLSASRPQDRQFILSSKKLLLSDSGFYLCAWELNYGYTFGSGTRLTVV.

This clone was picked up a small number of times. Sequencing ends 3 residues short of the CDR3 end; the germline J gene provides the rest. This chain connects TRBV6-1 to TRBJ1-2; weak D call: TRBD1 (5 bases). Germline loops: CDR1 MNHNS, CDR2 SASEGT. The CDR3 runs 14 residues. Trimming removed 3 bases from V and 6 bases from J, with 14 bases in between. Partial CDR3 DNA: TGTGCCAGCAGTGAGGGGGGGGGTCCGCATGGC. Encoded protein: CASSEGGGPHG. The whole CDR3 protein is CASSEGGGPHGYTF.

This clone was observed many times. The read falls 3 residues short of the CDR3 end, and the missing part is taken from the germline J gene. The chain couples TRBV5-4 to TRBJ2-3, with D unclear. Germline CDR1 SGHNT, CDR2 YYREEE (reference sequence). Trimming removed 4 bases at V and 3 bases at J, with 15 bases between. CDR3 size: 15 residues. The covered CDR3 bases are TGTGCCAGCAGCCACGACACCGAGAGGACAGATACG. Residues: CASSHDTERTDT. In full, the CDR3 reads CASSHDTERTDTQYF. The variable domain in full, completed from reference TRBV5-4 and TRBJ2-3, reads ETGVTQSPTHLIKTRGQQVTLRCSSQSGHNTVSWYQQALGQGPQFIFQYYREEENGRGNFPPRFSGLQFPNYSSELNVNALELDDSALYLCASSHDTERTDTQYFGPGTRLTVL.

A few counts support this clone. Germline is not matched at one junction end, which may reflect a read error. The CDR3 goes on 3 residues after the read ends, and that part is filled in from the germline J gene. V usage is TRBV7-7 and J usage is TRBJ2-5, with D unclear. Germline CDR1 is SSHAT and CDR2 is FNYEAQ (reference sequence). The CDR3 loop spans 15 amino acids. CDR3 DNA (partial): TGTGCTAGCAGCTTAGTAAGCGATTTCCAAGAGACC. This translates into CASSLVSDFQET. The entire CDR3 sequence reads CASSLVSDFQETQYF.

This clone showed up many times. CDR3 region: CASSVAGLAAYTGELFF. The sequenced CDR3 bases are TGTGCCAGCAGCGTAGCCGGACTAGCGGCTTACACCGGGGAG. The V and J genes are TRBV9 and TRBJ2-2, with 10 bases identical to TRBD2. With the read ending 3 residues before the CDR3 end, the germline J gene is used to fill in that end. Trimming at V came to 0 bases and at J to 3 bases, leaving 5 bases not matched to a gene. In germline, CDR1 is SGDLS, CDR2 YYNGEE. This CDR3 has 17 amino acids.

A few counts support this clone. The read halts 3 residues ahead of the CDR3 end, with the missing end drawn from the germline J gene. V and J are TRBV7-9 and TRBJ1-1, with a tentative D call TRBD1 (5 bases). V lost 0 bases to trimming and J lost 1 base, with 9 bases between them. The CDR3 loop spans 15 amino acids. Germline V gene lookup returns CDR1 SEHNR and CDR2 FQNEAQ (reference sequence). The CDR3 here is CASSLAGGPNTEAFF. CDR3 DNA (partial): TGTGCCAGCAGCTTAGCGGGGGGACCGAACACTGAA.

At least ten counts were recorded for this clone. The CDR3 end lies 3 residues beyond the end of the read and is filled in from the germline J gene. J is TRBJ1-6 and V is TRBV5-8; D is possibly TRBD1 (5 bases). This CDR3 is built from 15 residues. Germline V lookup: CDR1 SGHTS, CDR2 YDEGEE. CDR3 DNA (partial): TGTGCTACCCGGGACTTCTGGGGACTTAATTCACCC. Its protein is CATRDFWGLNSP. The full CDR3 is CATRDFWGLNSPLHF.

In this sample, this clone turned up a few times. The observed sequence ends 3 residues before the CDR3 terminus, with the missing tail filled in from the germline J gene. V usage is TRBV2 and J usage is TRBJ1-1; 7 bases are shared with TRBD1. V shed 7 bases and J 4 bases; nucleotides not matched to a gene: 3. This CDR3 spans 12 amino acids. CDR1 is SNHLY, CDR2 FYNNEI, per germline. The sequenced part of the CDR3 DNA is TGTGCCAGCACCAGGGGGAGCACTGAA. Residues: CASTRGSTE. The entire CDR3 is CASTRGSTEAFF.

Many counts were recorded for this clone. The read finishes 3 residues shy of the CDR3 end, and the germline J gene is used to complete it. This chain links TRBV5-1 with TRBJ2-5; 12 nucleotides agree with TRBD2. The CDR3 length is 14 residues. Germline V gives CDR1 SGHRS, CDR2 YFSETQ. The V and J ends lost 1 base and 5 bases, in that order; junction bases with no gene match: 0. Partial CDR3 DNA: TGCGCCAGCAGCTTGACTAGCGGGGGGGAGACC. Its protein product is CASSLTSGGET. The entire CDR3 protein reads CASSLTSGGETQYF. Supplemented by reference TRBV5-1 and TRBJ2-5, the full variable domain reads KAGVTQTPRYLIKTRGQQVTLSCSPISGHRSVSWYQQTPGQGLQFLFEYFSETQRNKGNFPGRFSGRQFSNSRSEMNVSTLELGDSALYLCASSLTSGGETQYFGPGTRLLVL.

This clone was seen at least ten times. The CDR3 end lies 3 residues beyond the end of the read and is filled in from the germline J gene. The rearrangement uses TRBV2 and TRBJ2-3, with 13 nucleotides matching TRBD2. Per germline, CDR1 SNHLY and CDR2 FYNNEI. The CDR3 totals 15 residues. CDR3 in amino acids: CASSGLAGVQEAQYF. CDR3 DNA, as far as it was read: TGTGCCAGCAGCGGACTAGCGGGAGTCCAAGAGGCG.

This clone was counted many times. The read falls 3 residues short of the CDR3 end, and the missing part is taken from the germline J gene. The chain joins TRBV30 to TRBJ2-1; D perhaps matches TRBD2 (5 bases). Trimming shortened V by 0 bases and J by 3 bases, and 12 bases separated the two germline ends. CDR3 size: 15 residues. Germline lookup yields CDR1 GTSNPN and CDR2 SVGIG (reference sequence). The sequenced CDR3 bases are TGTGCCTGGAGTGTACAGCGGAGTCTCTACAATGAG. Encoded protein: CAWSVQRSLYNE. The full CDR3 is CAWSVQRSLYNEQFF.

This clone was observed at least ten times. The read ends 3 residues early relative to the CDR3; the germline J gene fills the gap. This chain connects TRBV20-1 to TRBJ1-2, with D maybe TRBD1 (5 bases). The CDR3 totals 12 residues. Germline CDR1 and CDR2: DFQATT and SNEGSKA (reference sequence). The sequenced part of the CDR3 DNA is TGCAGTGCTAGAAACGGACAAAGAGGC. This gives the protein CSARNGQRG. The whole CDR3 protein reads CSARNGQRGYTF.

At least ten counts were recorded for this clone. The CDR3 extends 3 residues past the end of the read, so its final part is completed from the germline J gene. V gene TRBV20-1 combines with J gene TRBJ2-1; unclear D gene. The CDR3 spans 10 residues. Per the germline V gene, CDR1 is DFQATT and CDR2 is SNEGSKA (reference sequence). V lost 3 bases, J lost 9 bases, and 6 bases lay in between. CDR3 protein: CSASSGEQFF. Incomplete CDR3 DNA: TGCAGTGCTAGCTCAGGTGAG.

This clone was seen ten or more times. The read halts 3 residues ahead of the CDR3 end, with the missing end drawn from the germline J gene. The chain combines TRBV5-1 with TRBJ2-7; a possible D gene is TRBD1 (5 bases). This CDR3 is built from 12 residues. Per germline, CDR1 SGHRS and CDR2 YFSETQ. V shed 1 base and J shed 6 bases, with 8 bases lying between them. CDR3 protein: CASSLRGPEQYF. The CDR3 bases that were read are TGCGCCAGCAGCTTGAGGGGTCCCGAG.

This clone was detected many times. The CDR3 end is not reached by the read, which stops 3 residues before it; the germline J gene fills it in. This chain connects TRBV5-1 to TRBJ2-1; 10 nucleotides line up with TRBD2. Germline CDR1 reads SGHRS; CDR2 reads YFSETQ. The V and J ends lost 1 base and 3 bases, in that order; junction bases with no gene match: 4. CDR3 length: 16 amino acids. The chain's CDR3 is CASSLTSGTIYNEQFF. The DNA read from the CDR3 is TGCGCCAGCAGCTTGACTAGCGGGACTATCTACAATGAG.

Concerning this clone: The read falls 3 residues short of the CDR3 end, and the missing part is taken from the germline J gene. This chain uses TRBV20-1 with TRBJ1-5, with TRBD1 identical over 7 bases. J lost 3 bases, V lost 6 bases, and 11 bases had no gene match. This CDR3 spans 15 amino acids. The germline CDR1 and CDR2 sequences are DFQATT and SNEGSKA (reference sequence). CDR3 in amino acids: CSAPQSDRVNQPQHF. CDR3 DNA, as far as it was read: TGCAGTGCCCCCCAATCTGACAGGGTCAATCAGCCC.

In its sample, this clone was seen many times. The CDR3 end lies 3 residues beyond the end of the read and is filled in from the germline J gene. The V and J genes are TRBV20-1 and TRBJ1-5; the match to TRBD1 covers 8 bases. The CDR3 has 13 amino acids. The germline CDR1 and CDR2 sequences are DFQATT and SNEGSKA (reference sequence). V shed 2 bases, J shed 5 bases, and the junction held 2 bases outside the gene matches. Here the CDR3 reads CSARQGAHQPQHF. The DNA read from the CDR3 is TGCAGTGCTAGACAGGGGGCACATCAGCCC.

Many counts were recorded for this clone. CDR3 DNA (partial): TGTGCCAGCAGCTTAGCGACTAGCGGGAACTCCTACGAG. This sequence encodes CASSLATSGNSYE. The complete CDR3 protein is CASSLATSGNSYEQYF. The chain uses TRBV7-8 and TRBJ2-7, with 11 bases identical to TRBD2. From the germline J gene comes the end of the CDR3, since the read stops 3 residues before it. Germline assignment: CDR1 SGHVS and CDR2 FQNEAQ. Trimming at V came to 0 bases and at J to 0 bases, leaving 1 base not matched to a gene. The CDR3 is made up of 16 amino acids.